These 7 T cell receptor beta chains share one sample of origin, sequenced in a study of T cells in Graves' hyperthyroidism and ophthalmopathy. It was RNA transcripts that yielded the amplified TCR beta CDR3 regions. The HTBI primer set served for first-round RT-PCR of the TCR CDR3. TCRdb reprocessed the multiplex PCR reads via MiXCR and lists one record per CDR3 protein. The table includes some 720,000 distinct CDR3 sequences, roughly 15% detected once. The sequenced sample was blood. These receptors were collected from a young man with Graves' hyperthyroidism.

The J gene is TRBJ2-7, the V gene TRBV10-3; D remains unclear. V lost 5 bases and J 2 bases, leaving 13 bases between the germline ends. Germline V CDR1 and CDR2: ENHRY, SYGVKD. The CDR3 extends over 14 amino acids. The CDR3 bases are TGTGCCATCAGTCCCCCCGATAAGGCCTACGAGCAGTACTTC. Protein sequence: CAISPPDKAYEQYF.

In its sample, this clonotype was seen many times. The chain employs TRBV3-1 and TRBJ2-7, with 13 bases that match TRBD2. Losses at the gene ends were 6 bases for V and 2 bases for J; bases not matched to a gene: 4. Looked up from germline, CDR1 is LGHDT and CDR2 is YNNKEL (reference sequence). The CDR3 covers 15 residues. DNA of the CDR3: TGTGCCAGCAGACAACTAGCGGGAGGGCCCTACGAGCAGTACTTC. It encodes CASRQLAGGPYEQYF.

This clonotype was seen a handful of times. The chain recombines TRBV11-3 with TRBJ2-3; tentatively, D is TRBD2 (5 bases). CDR1 SGHNT and CDR2 YENEEA come from the germline V gene. The CDR3 runs 16 residues. Trimming stripped 1 base from V and 3 bases from J, with 14 bases between. For the CDR3, the DNA is TGTGCCAGCAGCTTAGCCCCTAGCATGGTAACAGATACGCAGTATTTT. Amino acid sequence: CASSLAPSMVTDTQYF.

The rearrangement links TRBV25-1 to TRBJ2-1; no reliable D call. This CDR3 spans 15 amino acids. Germline lookup yields CDR1 MGHDK and CDR2 SYGVNS. V lost 4 bases and J 7 bases, leaving 17 bases between the germline ends. DNA for the CDR3: TGTGCCAGCAGTGGGACCCTCTGGAATACGAATGAGCAGTTCTTC. As protein: CASSGTLWNTNEQFF.

This clonotype showed up many times. The chain employs TRBV12-3 or TRBV12-4 and TRBJ1-6, with unresolved D. The CDR3 is 15 residues long. Trimming shortened V by 7 bases and J by 9 bases, and 19 bases separated the two germline ends. As DNA, the CDR3 is TGTGCCAGCACCCGAACCCTAGCGGGGTCTTCACCCCTCCACTTT. As protein: CASTRTLAGSSPLHF.

This chain connects TRBV20-1 to TRBJ1-4, with a weak D call TRBD1 (6 bases). Trimming cost V 0 bases and J 10 bases, with 12 bases left between them. This CDR3 is built from 13 residues. Germline V gives CDR1 DFQATT, CDR2 SNEGSKA (reference sequence). DNA of the CDR3: TGCAGTGCTAGAGATGGGGGGGGGCGAAAACTGTTTTTT. Protein product: CSARDGGGRKLFF.

With respect to this clonotype: A read error is possible here, since a much larger clone lies one base away. V and J are TRBV28 and TRBJ1-5; weak D call: TRBD1 (5 bases). Per the germline V gene, CDR1 is MDHEN and CDR2 is SYDVKM. Trimming took 7 bases from V and 1 from J, leaving 17 bases between them. CDR3 size: 16 residues. CDR3 sequence: CASNTGFPVSNQPQHF. The DNA for the CDR3 is TGTGCCAGCAACACAGGATTCCCCGTCAGCAATCAGCCCCAGCATTTT. Drawing the rest from reference TRBV28 and TRBJ1-5, the complete variable domain is DVKVTQSSRYLVKRTGEKVFLECVQDMDHENMFWYRQDPGLGLRLIYFSYDVKMKEKGDIPEGYSVSREKKERFSLILESASTNQTSMYLCASNTGFPVSNQPQHFGDGTRLSIL.